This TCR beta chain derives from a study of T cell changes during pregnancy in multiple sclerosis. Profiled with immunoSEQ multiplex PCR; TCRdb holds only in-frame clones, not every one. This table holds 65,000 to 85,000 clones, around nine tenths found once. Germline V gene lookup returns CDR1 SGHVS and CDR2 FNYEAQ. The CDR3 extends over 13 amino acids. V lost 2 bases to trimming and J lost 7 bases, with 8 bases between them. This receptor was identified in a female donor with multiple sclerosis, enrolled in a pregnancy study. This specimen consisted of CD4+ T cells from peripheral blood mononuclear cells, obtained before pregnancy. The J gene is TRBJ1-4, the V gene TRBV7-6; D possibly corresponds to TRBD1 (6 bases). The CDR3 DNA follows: TGTGCCAGCAGCTTAATACAGGGTGAAAAACTGTTTTTT. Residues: CASSLIQGEKLFF.